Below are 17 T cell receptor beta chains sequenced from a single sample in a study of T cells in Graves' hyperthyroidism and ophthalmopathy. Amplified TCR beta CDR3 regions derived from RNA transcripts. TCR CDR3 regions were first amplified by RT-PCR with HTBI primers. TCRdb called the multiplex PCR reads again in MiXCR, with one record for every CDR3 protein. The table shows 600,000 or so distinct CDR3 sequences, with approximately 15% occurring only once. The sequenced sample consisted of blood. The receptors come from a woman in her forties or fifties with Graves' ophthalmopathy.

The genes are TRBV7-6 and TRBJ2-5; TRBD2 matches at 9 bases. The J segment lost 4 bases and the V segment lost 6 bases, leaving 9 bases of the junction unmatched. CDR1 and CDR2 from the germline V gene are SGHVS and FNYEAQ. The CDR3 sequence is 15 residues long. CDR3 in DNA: TGTGCCAGCAGTCATTCCGCGGGGGGGGGAGAGACCCAGTACTTC. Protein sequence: CASSHSAGGGETQYF.

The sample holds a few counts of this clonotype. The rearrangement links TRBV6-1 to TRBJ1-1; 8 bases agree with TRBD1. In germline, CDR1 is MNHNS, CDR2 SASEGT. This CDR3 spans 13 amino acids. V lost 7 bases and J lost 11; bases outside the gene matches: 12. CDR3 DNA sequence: TGTGCCAGCATCAACCCGTTCAGGGGGCTGGCTTTCTTT. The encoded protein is CASINPFRGLAFF.

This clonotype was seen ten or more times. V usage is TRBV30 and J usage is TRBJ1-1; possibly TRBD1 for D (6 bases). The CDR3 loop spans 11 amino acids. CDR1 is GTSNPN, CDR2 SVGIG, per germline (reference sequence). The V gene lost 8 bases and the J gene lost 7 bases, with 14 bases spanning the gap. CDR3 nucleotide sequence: TGTGCCAGTTTCCAGGGGTTTGAAGCTTTCTTT. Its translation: CASFQGFEAFF.

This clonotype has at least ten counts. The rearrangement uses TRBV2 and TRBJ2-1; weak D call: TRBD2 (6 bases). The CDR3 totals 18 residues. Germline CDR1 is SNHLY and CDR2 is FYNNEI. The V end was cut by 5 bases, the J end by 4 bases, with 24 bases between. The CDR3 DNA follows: TGTGCCAGCAGTTCTGAAGTCCGACTAGTCTTAGGGTACAATGAGCAGTTCTTC. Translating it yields CASSSEVRLVLGYNEQFF.

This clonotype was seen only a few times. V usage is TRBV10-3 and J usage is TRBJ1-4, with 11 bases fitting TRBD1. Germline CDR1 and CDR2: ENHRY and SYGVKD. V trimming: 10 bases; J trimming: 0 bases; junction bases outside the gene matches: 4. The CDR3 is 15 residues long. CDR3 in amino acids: CATGQGATTNEKLFF. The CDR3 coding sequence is TGTGCCACAGGACAGGGGGCAACAACTAATGAAAAACTGTTTTTT.

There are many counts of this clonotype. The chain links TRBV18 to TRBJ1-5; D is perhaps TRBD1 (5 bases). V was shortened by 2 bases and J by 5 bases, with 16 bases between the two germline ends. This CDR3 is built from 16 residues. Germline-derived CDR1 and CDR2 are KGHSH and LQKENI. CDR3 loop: CASSPIGKGLDQPQHF. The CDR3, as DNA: TGTGCCAGCTCACCAATAGGAAAGGGGCTCGATCAGCCCCAGCATTTT.

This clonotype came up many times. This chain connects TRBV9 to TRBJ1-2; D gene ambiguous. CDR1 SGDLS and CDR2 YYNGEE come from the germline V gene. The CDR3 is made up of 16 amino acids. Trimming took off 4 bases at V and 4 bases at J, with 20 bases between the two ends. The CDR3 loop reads CASSQSNPAGTYGYTF. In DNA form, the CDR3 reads TGTGCCAGCAGCCAAAGCAATCCAGCAGGCACCTATGGCTACACCTTC.

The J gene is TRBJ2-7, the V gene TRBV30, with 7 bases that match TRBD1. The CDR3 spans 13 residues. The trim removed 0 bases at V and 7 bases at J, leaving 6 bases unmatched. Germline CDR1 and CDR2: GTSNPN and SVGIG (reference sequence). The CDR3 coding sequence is TGTGCCTGGAGTGTACGGGCAGGGGGAGAGCAGTACTTC. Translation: CAWSVRAGGEQYF.

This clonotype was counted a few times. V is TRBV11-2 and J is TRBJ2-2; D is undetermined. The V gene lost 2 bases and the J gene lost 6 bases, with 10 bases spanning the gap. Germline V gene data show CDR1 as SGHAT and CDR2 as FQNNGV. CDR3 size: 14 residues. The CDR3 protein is CASSLRFGPGELFF. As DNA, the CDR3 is TGTGCCAGCAGCTTAAGGTTTGGGCCCGGGGAGCTGTTTTTT.

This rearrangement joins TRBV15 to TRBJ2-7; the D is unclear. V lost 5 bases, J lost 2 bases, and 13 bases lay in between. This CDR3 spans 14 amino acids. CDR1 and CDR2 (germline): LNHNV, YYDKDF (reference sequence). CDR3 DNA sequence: TGTGCCACCAGCTCGAGCTGGGATCCCTACGAGCAGTACTTC. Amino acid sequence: CATSSSWDPYEQYF.

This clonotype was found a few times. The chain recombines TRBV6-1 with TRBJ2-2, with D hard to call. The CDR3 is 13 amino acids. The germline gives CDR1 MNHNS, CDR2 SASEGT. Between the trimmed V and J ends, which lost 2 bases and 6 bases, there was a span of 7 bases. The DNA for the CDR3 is TGTGCCAGCAGTGAACTTGGGTCCGGGGAGCTGTTTTTT. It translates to CASSELGSGELFF.

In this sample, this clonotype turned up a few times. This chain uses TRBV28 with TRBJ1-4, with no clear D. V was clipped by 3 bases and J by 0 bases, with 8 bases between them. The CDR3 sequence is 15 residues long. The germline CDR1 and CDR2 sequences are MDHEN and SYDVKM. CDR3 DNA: TGTGCCAGCAGTTTGCTCCTTGCAACTAATGAAAAACTGTTTTTT. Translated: CASSLLLATNEKLFF.

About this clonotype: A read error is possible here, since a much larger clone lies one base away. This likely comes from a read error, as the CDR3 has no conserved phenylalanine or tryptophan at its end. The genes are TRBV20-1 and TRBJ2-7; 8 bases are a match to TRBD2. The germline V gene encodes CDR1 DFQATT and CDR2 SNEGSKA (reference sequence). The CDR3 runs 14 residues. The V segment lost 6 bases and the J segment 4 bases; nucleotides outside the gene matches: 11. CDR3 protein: CSATSSGSLYEQYL. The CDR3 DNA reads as TGCAGTGCAACATCAAGCGGGAGTCTTTACGAGCAGTACCTC.

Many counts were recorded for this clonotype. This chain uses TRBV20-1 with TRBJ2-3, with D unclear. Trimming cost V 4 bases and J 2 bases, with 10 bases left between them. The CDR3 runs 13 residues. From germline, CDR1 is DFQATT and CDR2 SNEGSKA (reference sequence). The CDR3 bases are TGCAGTGCTATAAAAGAAGTCACAGATACGCAGTATTTT. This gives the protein CSAIKEVTDTQYF.

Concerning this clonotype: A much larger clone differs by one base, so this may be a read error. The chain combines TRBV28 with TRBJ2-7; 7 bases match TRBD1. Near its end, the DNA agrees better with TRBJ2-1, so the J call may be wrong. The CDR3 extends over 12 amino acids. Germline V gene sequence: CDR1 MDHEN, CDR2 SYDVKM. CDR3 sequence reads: CASRTGAYEQFF. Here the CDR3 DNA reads TGTGCCAGTCGCACAGGGGCCTACGAGCAGTTCTTC.

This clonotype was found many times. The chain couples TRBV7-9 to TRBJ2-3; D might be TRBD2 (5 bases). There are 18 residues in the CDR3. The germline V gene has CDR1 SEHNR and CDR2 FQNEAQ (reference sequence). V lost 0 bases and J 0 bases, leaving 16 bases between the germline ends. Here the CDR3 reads CASSLALSGFKSTDTQYF. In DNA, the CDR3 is TGTGCCAGCAGCTTAGCGCTGAGCGGCTTCAAGAGCACAGATACGCAGTATTTT.

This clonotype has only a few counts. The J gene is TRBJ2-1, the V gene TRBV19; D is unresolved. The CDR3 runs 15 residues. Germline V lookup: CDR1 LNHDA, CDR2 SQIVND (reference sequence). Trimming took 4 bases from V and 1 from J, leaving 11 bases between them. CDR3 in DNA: TGTGCCAGTAGTAGAATAGACGGATCCTACAATGAGCAGTTCTTC. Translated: CASSRIDGSYNEQFF.